This T cell receptor (beta chain) was profiled in a study of T cells in Graves' hyperthyroidism and ophthalmopathy. Stability of Graves' hyperthyroidism was defined as absent ophthalmopathy progression within 18 months. The CDR3 is made up of 14 amino acids. The trim removed 8 bases at V and 5 bases at J, leaving 7 bases unmatched. CDR1 and CDR2 (germline): SEHNR, FQNEAQ (reference sequence). RNA transcripts provided the source from which TCR beta CDR3 regions were amplified. A first-round RT-PCR of the TCR CDR3 used the HTBI primer set. Using its own MiXCR run on the multiplex PCR reads, TCRdb lists one record per CDR3 protein. The data show around 480,000 distinct CDR3 sequences, approximately 14% seen once.

The material sequenced was blood. The V and J genes are TRBV7-9 and TRBJ2-3; 10 bases map to TRBD2. The sequence was collected from a woman aged 18-29 years with Graves' hyperthyroidism. CDR3 in DNA: TGTGCCAGCTCTACTAGCGGGAATCTAGATACGCAGTATTTT. Translation gives CASSTSGNLDTQYF.